This T cell receptor beta chain derives from a study of blood T cell repertoires in COVID-19. Study at large: Donors in the United States, Italy and Spain gave samples during acute or convalescent COVID-19. Sample material is recorded as cDNA or gDNA derived from T cells, B-cell-depleted T cells, or PBMCs.

As processed by the authors: Amplifying reference gene primers gave estimates of nucleated cell counts. Method: immunoSEQ multiplex PCR; TCRdb's copy keeps in-frame clones and lacks some. Clonal size and the V and J genes are those of that table, whereas D and trimming came from the DNA. The sample has around 250,000 clones, nearly 85% seen once. This CDR3 has 13 residues. V lost 5 bases and J lost 4, with 11 bases in between. The receptor was derived from a human donor in a cohort sampled during active COVID-19. The material sequenced was peripheral blood. The V gene is TRBV12-3 or TRBV12-4, the J gene TRBJ1-1; D call uncertain. This CDR3 reads CASSPPGATEAFF. In nucleotides, the CDR3 is TGTGCCAGCAGTCCCCCCGGAGCCACTGAAGCTTTCTTT.